This T cell receptor beta chain was obtained from a study of T cell responses to AZD1222 COVID-19 vaccine (dated by TCRdb to the early 2020s). Turning to the overall study: TCR sequencing covered fewer than 250 trial participants: 200 to 220 given two doses of AZD1222 and about 26 given two doses of MenACWY control vaccine. Trial participants were enrolled by age into 18-55, 56-69 and 70-plus year subgroups, with about 150, 27 and 61 TCR-sequenced participants respectively. What the study reported, not specific to this receptor: No day 14 peak-response samples were available, so repertoires were characterized only after the peak T cell response. Participants were mostly white British, with more females than males. The authors suggested clonal diversity may have been underestimated. Nearly half of unique spike-specific TCRs reportedly recognized epitopes outside regions mutated in the B.1.351 and B.1.1.7 variants. After two AZD1222 doses, spike-specific TCR breadth and depth were significantly higher than at day 0 and than in MenACWY recipients. In the small 56-69-year group, the increase in depth fell short of significance, most likely because of low power. The vaccine-associated CD4 TCRs covered the entire spike protein, and the dominant responses fell in regions 160-218 and 743-854. Only six or seven AZD1222 recipients were SARS-CoV-2 seropositive at baseline, limiting conclusions about previously exposed vaccinees.

The time point label of this sample denotes: baseline before first vaccination. The treatment or condition label, as the study defines it: meningococcal conjugate vaccine given as trial control. Vaccinee samples came from UK trials COV001 and COV002, including a single-blind randomized controlled phase 2/3 trial of AZD1222 (ChAdOx1 nCoV-19) in healthy adults. For TCRbeta chain sequencing, PBMC samples were collected from trial participants at day 0 and at day 28 after the second dose. The CDR3 regions of human TCRbeta chains were subjected to immunosequencing. In the authors' own workflow: Repertoire TCRs were checked for matches against a reference library of SARS-CoV-2-specific TCRs that had been generated using the MIRA antigen-specificity platform. Breadth was defined as the fraction of unique TCRs that were SARS-CoV-2-associated, and depth was defined as the fraction of total T cells that were SARS-CoV-2-associated. Each spike-specific TCR was assigned to its reactive spike region and to a CD4 or CD8 class using the MIRA data. Log10-transformed breadth and depth values were compared by one-way ANOVA with Sidak's multiple comparisons tests. TCRdb took this table from immuneACCESS and kept in-frame rearrangements with V and J called. Such tables lack part of the clones; where checked against another copy, unresolved V genes explain under half of the gap, and the rest is unexplained. V and J calls and clone size are as listed in that table; D and trimming were resolved from the DNA. The table for this sample lists approximately 140,000 clones; approximately 95% of them were counted only once. The biggest ten clones account for approximately 0.96% of the sample.

This clone was counted a single time. Its antigen is still unknown. Per-base quality was not reported, and no clone a single base away is much larger than it. The germline V gene specifies SGHTA as CDR1 and FQGNSA as CDR2. V trim: 4 bases; J trim: 4 bases; unmatched bases: 7. The CDR3 has 15 amino acids, counting the end cysteine and phenylalanine. The entry retains the CDR3 DNA only, 45 bases that are in frame from base 1. The TCR originated in an adult in good health. The sample here was peripheral blood, taken on day 0 of MenACWY control vaccination. This receptor chain uses TRBV7-2 and TRBJ1-2, and TRBD1 matches 9 of the central bases. CDR3 protein: CASSSGQGTGYGYTF. The nucleotide sequence is TGTGCCAGCAGCTCGGGACAGGGAACGGGCTATGGCTACACCTTC.